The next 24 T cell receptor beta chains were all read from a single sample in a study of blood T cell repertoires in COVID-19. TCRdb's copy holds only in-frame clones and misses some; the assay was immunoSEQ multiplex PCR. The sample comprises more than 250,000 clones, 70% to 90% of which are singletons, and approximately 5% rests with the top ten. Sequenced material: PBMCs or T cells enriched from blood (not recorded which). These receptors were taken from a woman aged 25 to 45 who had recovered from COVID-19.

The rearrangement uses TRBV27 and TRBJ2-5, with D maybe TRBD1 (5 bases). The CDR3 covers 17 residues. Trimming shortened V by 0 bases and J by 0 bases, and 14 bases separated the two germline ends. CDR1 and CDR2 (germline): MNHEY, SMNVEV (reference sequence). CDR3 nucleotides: TGTGCCAGCAGTTTATCTGGGCCAGGGAAGTACCAAGAGACCCAGTACTTC. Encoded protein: CASSLSGPGKYQETQYF.

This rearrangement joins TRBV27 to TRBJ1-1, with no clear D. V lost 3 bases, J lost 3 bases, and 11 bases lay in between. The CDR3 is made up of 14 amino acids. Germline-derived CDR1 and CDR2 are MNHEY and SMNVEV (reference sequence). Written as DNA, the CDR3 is TGTGCCAGCAGTTTCAGTATCTCAGACACTGAAGCTTTCTTT. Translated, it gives CASSFSISDTEAFF.

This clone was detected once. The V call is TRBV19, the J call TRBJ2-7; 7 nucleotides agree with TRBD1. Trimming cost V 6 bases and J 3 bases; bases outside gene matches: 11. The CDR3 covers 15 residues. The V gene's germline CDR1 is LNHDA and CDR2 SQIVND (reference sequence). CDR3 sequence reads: CASRDHGTAIYEQYF. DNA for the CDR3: TGTGCCAGTAGGGATCATGGGACAGCAATCTACGAGCAGTACTTC.

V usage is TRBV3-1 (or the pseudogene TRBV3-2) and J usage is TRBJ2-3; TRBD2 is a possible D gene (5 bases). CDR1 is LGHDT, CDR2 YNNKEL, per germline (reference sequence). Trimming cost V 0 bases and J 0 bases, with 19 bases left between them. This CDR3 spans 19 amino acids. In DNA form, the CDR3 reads TGTGCCAGCAGCCAAGATTGGGTTCGGCCTAGCTGTAGCACAGATACGCAGTATTTT. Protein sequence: CASSQDWVRPSCSTDTQYF.

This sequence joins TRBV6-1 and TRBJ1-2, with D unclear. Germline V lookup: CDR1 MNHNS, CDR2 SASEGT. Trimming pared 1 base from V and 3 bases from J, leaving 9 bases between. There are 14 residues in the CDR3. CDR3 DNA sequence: TGTGCCAGCAGTGAAGTAAACAGATACTATGGCTACACCTTC. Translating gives CASSEVNRYYGYTF.

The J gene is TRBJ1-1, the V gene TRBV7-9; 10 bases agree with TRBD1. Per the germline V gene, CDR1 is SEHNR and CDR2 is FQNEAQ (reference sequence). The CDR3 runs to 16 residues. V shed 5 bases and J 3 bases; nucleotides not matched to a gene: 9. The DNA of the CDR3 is TGTGCCAGCAGCCCCGCCAGGACAGGGGGAGACACTGAAGCTTTCTTT. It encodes CASSPARTGGDTEAFF.

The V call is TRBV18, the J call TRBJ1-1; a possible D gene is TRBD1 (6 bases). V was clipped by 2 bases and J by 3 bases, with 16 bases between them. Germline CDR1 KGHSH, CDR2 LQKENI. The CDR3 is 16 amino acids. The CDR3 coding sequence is TGTGCCAGCTCACCATCGAGCGGGGGCTGGGACACTGAAGCTTTCTTT. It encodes CASSPSSGGWDTEAFF. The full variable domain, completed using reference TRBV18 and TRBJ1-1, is NAGVMQNPRHLVRRRGQEARLRCSPMKGHSHVYWYRQLPEEGLKFMVYLQKENIIDESGMPKERFSAEFPKEGPSILRIQQVVRGDSAAYFCASSPSSGGWDTEAFFGQGTRLTVV.

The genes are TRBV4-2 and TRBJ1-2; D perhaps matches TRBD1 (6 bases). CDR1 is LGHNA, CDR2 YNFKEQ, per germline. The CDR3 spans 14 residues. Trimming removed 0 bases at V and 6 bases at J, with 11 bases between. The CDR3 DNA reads TGTGCCAGCAGCCAAGAGAGTAGACAGGATGGCTACACCTTC. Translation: CASSQESRQDGYTF.

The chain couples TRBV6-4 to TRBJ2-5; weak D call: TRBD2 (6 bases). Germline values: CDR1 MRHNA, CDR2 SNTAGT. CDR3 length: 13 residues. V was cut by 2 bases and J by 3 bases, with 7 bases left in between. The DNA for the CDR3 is TGTGCCAGCAGTGACGGAGGGGAAGAGACCCAGTACTTC. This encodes CASSDGGEETQYF.

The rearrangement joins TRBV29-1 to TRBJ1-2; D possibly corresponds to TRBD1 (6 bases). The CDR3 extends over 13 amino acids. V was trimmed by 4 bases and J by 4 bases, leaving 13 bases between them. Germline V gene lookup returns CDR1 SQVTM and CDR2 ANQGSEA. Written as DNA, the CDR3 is TGCAGCGTTGGACAACAGGGTAGCTATGGCTACACCTTC. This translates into CSVGQQGSYGYTF.

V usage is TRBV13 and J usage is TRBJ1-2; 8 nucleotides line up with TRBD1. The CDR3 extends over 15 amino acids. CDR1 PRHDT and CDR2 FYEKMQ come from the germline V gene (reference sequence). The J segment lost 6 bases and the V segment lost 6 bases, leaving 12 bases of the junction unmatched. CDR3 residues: CASSPGRAGGDGYTF. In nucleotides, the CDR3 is TGTGCCAGCAGTCCAGGGAGGGCAGGGGGCGATGGCTACACCTTC.

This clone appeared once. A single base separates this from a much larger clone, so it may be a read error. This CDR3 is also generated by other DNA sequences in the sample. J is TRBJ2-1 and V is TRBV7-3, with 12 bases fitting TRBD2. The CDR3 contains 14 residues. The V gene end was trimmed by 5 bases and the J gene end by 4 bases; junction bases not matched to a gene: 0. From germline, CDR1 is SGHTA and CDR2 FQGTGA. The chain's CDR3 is CASSLAGGYNEQFF. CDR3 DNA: TGTGCCAGCAGCCTAGCGGGGGGGTACAATGAGCAGTTCTTC.

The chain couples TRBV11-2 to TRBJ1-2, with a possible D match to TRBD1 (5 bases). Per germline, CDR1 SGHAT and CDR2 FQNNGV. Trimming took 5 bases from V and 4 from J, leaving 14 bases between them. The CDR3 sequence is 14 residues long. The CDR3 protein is CASSGRVPSYGYTF. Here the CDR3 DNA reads TGTGCCAGCAGCGGCAGGGTCCCGTCCTATGGCTACACCTTC.

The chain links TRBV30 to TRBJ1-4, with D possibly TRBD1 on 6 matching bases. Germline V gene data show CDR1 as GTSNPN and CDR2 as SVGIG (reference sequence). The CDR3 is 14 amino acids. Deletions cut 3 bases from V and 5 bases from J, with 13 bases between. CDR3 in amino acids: CAWSLQGGNEKLFF. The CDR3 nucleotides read TGTGCCTGGAGCTTACAGGGTGGGAATGAAAAACTGTTTTTT.

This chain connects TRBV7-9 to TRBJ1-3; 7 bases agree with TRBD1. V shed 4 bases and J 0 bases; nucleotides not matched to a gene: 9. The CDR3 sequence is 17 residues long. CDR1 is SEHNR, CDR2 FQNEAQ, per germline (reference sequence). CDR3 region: CASSSQGGRSSGNTIYF. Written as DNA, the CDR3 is TGTGCCAGCAGCTCCCAGGGGGGCAGAAGCTCTGGAAACACCATATATTTT.

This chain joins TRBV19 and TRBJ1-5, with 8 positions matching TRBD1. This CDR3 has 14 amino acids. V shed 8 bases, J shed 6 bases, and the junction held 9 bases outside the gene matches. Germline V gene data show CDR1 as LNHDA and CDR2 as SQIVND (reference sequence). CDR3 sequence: CASGGQGGIQPQHF. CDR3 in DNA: TGTGCCAGTGGTGGACAGGGCGGCATTCAGCCCCAGCATTTT. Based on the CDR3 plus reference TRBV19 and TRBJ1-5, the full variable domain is DGGITQSPKYLFRKEGQNVTLSCEQNLNHDAMYWYRQDPGQGLRLIYYSQIVNDFQKGDIAEGYSVSREKKESFPLTVTSAQKNPTAFYLCASGGQGGIQPQHFGDGTRLSIL.

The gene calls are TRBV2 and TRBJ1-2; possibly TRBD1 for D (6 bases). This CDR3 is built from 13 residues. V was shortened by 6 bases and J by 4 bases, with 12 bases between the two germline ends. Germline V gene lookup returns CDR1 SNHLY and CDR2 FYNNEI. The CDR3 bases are TGTGCCAGCAGCCCGGACAGCTCCTATGGCTACACCTTC. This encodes CASSPDSSYGYTF.

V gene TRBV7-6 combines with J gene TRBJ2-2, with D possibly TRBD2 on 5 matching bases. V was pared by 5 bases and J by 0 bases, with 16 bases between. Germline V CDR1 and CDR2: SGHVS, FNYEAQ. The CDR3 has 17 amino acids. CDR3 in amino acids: CASSLVGRLPNTGELFF. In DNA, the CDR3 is TGTGCCAGCAGCCTAGTGGGAAGACTACCGAACACCGGGGAGCTGTTTTTT.

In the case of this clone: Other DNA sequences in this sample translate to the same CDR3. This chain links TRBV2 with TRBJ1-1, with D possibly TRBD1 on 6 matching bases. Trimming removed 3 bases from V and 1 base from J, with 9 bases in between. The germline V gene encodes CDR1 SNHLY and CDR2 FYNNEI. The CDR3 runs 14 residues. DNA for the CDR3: TGTGCCAGCAGTGACAGGGGAGCGAACACTGAAGCTTTCTTT. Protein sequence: CASSDRGANTEAFF. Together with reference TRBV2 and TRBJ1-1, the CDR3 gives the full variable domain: EPEVTQTPSHQVTQMGQEVILRCVPISNHLYFYWYRQILGQKVEFLVSFYNNEISEKSEIFDDQFSVERPDGSNFTLKIRSTKLEDSAMYFCASSDRGANTEAFFGQGTRLTVV.

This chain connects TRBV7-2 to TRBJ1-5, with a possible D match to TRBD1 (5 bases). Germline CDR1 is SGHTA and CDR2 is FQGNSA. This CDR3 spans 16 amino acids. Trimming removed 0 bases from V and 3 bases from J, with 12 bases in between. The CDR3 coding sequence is TGTGCCAGCAGCTTAGCTGGGGGGAGGCTCAATCAGCCCCAGCATTTT. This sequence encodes CASSLAGGRLNQPQHF. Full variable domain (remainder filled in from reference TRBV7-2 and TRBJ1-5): GAGVSQSPSNKVTEKGKDVELRCDPISGHTALYWYRQSLGQGLEFLIYFQGNSAPDKSGLPSDRFSAERTGGSVSTLTIQRTQQEDSAVYLCASSLAGGRLNQPQHFGDGTRLSIL.

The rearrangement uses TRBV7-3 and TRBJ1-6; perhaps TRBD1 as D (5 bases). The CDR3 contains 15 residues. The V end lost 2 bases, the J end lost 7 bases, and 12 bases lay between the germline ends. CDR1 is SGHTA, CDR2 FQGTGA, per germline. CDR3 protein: CASSLYADTNSPLHF. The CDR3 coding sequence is TGTGCCAGCAGCTTATACGCGGACACAAATTCACCCCTCCACTTT.

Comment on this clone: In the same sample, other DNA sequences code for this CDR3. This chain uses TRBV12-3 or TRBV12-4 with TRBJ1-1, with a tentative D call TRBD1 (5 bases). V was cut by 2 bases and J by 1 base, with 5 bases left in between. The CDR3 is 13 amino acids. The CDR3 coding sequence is TGTGCCAGCAGTTTAAGGGGGAACACTGAAGCTTTCTTT. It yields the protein CASSLRGNTEAFF.

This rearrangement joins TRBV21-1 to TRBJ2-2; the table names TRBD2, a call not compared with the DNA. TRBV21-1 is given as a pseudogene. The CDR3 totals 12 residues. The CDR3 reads CASSKMSGELFF. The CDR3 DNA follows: TGTGCCAGCAGCAAAATGAGCGGGGAGCTGTTTTTT.

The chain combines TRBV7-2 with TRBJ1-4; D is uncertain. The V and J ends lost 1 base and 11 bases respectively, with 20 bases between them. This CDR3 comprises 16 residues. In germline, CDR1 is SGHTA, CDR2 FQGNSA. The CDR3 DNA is TGTGCCAGCAGCTTAGTAACGGTTTTTGAGGGAGGTAAACTGTTTTTT. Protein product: CASSLVTVFEGGKLFF.